Described below is a single TCR beta chain sequence and its context. The sample belongs to a study of spatial heterogeneity in lung cancer. V lost 7 bases, J lost 7 bases, and 22 bases lay in between. This CDR3 region has 15 residues. Per the germline V gene, CDR1 is SGHDN and CDR2 is FVKESK. Using its own MiXCR run on the 5' RACE reads, TCRdb lists one record per CDR3 protein. The sample holds tens of thousands of distinct CDR3 sequences, roughly 12% seen once. Described time point: sample taken at primary tumor resection. The study sequenced unsorted whole RNA from tumor, nontumor lung or frozen PBMC.

The chain links TRBV14 to TRBJ2-5, with D unclear. Material: PBMCs, obtained at surgery. The receptor comes from a male donor with early-stage non-small cell lung cancer. The CDR3 DNA sequence: TGTGCCAGCACCCACGGTTCGAACCCTATCGCGACCCAGTACTTC. Amino acid sequence: CASTHGSNPIATQYF.